These T cell receptor beta chains were read from a single sample in a study of CD8+ T cells in alopecia areata. Sequencing used immunoSEQ multiplex PCR; TCRdb keeps in-frame clones, though not all of them. This sample has around 140,000 clones, with about 90% found just once. The sample consisted of CD8+ T cells sorted from blood, taken at week 0. All receptors derive from a human donor with alopecia areata. CDR3s include the opening cysteine and the closing phenylalanine or tryptophan. The order of the fields is V gene, J gene, CDR3 protein.

TRBV2	TRBJ2-4	CASSELGKNIQYF
TRBV29-1	TRBJ2-2	CSVSSGGFGGELFF
TRBV29-1	TRBJ2-3	CSVSSGRERDTQYF
TRBV11-2	TRBJ2-7	CASSLTYYEQYF
TRBV6-4	TRBJ2-2	CASSEPRQVRNTGELFF
TRBV25-1	TRBJ2-3	CASSESLANTQYF
TRBV4-1	TRBJ1-2	CASSQERQGYGYTF
TRBV4-1	TRBJ1-4	CASSRTTGRPGEKLFF
TRBV4-1	TRBJ2-3	CASSQRTGDTDTQYF
TRBV27	TRBJ2-2	CASSFAGGYGELFF
TRBV7-6	TRBJ2-7	CASSLGREFRDGIYEQYF
TRBV5-6	TRBJ2-7	CASSAELTGALSYEQYF
TRBV4-1	TRBJ1-1	CASSQDSLNTEAFF
TRBV4-2	TRBJ1-2	CASSQGDTPYGYTF
TRBV15	TRBJ2-3	CATRADRGMGTDTQYF
TRBV5-1	TRBJ2-6	CASSSWTGSPSGANVLTF
TRBV7-2	TRBJ2-1	CASKRELDDNEQFF
TRBV5-1	TRBJ2-3	CASSLRSGIVDTQYF
TRBV6-6	TRBJ1-5	CASSPSGGDDQPQHF
TRBV29-1	TRBJ2-1	CSVEVAGGLYNEQFF
TRBV7-2	TRBJ2-5	CASSLAGGPGETQYF
TRBV27	TRBJ1-5	CASSPLGSEHQPQHF
TRBV4-1	TRBJ2-4	CASSQEVGQDQNIQYF
TRBV19	TRBJ1-5	CASSTVPQGSNQPQHF
TRBV27	TRBJ2-1	CASSLTRYNEQFF
TRBV4-1	TRBJ2-2	CASRGELTGYTGELFF
TRBV29-1	TRBJ1-1	CSAGRDGANTEAFF
TRBV5-4	TRBJ2-1	CASSSSMHNEQFF
TRBV30	TRBJ2-5	CAWSVLSPGTQYF
TRBV7-2	NA	CASSHHRDTVYEQYF
TRBV5-1	TRBJ2-7	CASSLLGSEQYF
TRBV5-1	TRBJ2-7	CASSLDVLIYEQYF
TRBV6-6	TRBJ2-2	CASSRAGAGELFF
TRBV4-1	TRBJ2-1	CASSSRQGKISYNEQFF
TRBV29-1	TRBJ2-3	CSVEGYSSDTQYF
TRBV9	TRBJ2-1	CASSGGTGSYNEQFF
TRBV5-1	TRBJ2-1	CASSLTADSYNEQFF
TRBV7-8	TRBJ2-5	CASSSTPTGTTQETQYF
TRBV25-1	TRBJ2-7	CASSELGRPGEQYF
TRBV11-2	TRBJ2-5	CASSSTETQYF
TRBV7-7	TRBJ2-5	CASSLMPLGLAEQETQYF
TRBV7-6	TRBJ1-1	CASSLGGLNTEAFF
TRBV6-6	TRBJ2-7	CASSYGPYEQYF
TRBV11-2	TRBJ2-2	CASSLDLWGQANTGELFF
TRBV2	TRBJ2-3	CASTPRAENTQYF
TRBV6-5	TRBJ2-7	CASSYSTDRGDYEQYF
TRBV9	TRBJ1-2	CASSVGESGYTF
TRBV10-3	TRBJ2-3	CASSEARGGTDTQYF
TRBV13	TRBJ2-7	CASSPRGAYEQYF
TRBV25-1	TRBJ2-2	CASSYTGELFF
TRBV4-1	TRBJ2-7	CASSQDTTGSWYEQYF
TRBV6-5	TRBJ1-5	CASSPSGGDDQPQHF
TRBV27	TRBJ2-1	CASSLSTYSGGFHNEQFF
TRBV29-1	TRBJ2-7	CSVEFEAAEQYF
TRBV11-2	TRBJ2-3	CASSIRLAGRDTQYF
TRBV11-2	TRBJ2-6	CASSLPRQGLVPGANVLTF
TRBV4-1	TRBJ2-3	CASSQDLGTDTQYF
TRBV7-8	TRBJ1-5	CASRHDNHRNQPQHF
TRBV11-2	TRBJ1-1	CASSLGQGTEAFF